Below are 27 T cell receptor beta chains sequenced from a single sample in a study of radiotherapy plus CTLA-4 blockade in lung cancer. Libraries were prepared by immunoSEQ multiplex PCR; TCRdb keeps only in-frame clonotypes and omits some of them. The table includes roughly 97,000 clones, roughly 79% detected once. The sample here was peripheral blood, taken from a patient treated with radiotherapy plus ipilimumab. The receptors here all came from a human donor with non-small cell lung cancer who had a partial response to radiotherapy plus ipilimumab. Some clones in this sample may be carry-over from other donors' samples.

This clone was counted a few times. This chain joins TRBV28 and TRBJ2-3, with 11 bases fitting TRBD2. This CDR3 contains 14 residues. J was trimmed by 11 bases and V by 4 bases; bases with no gene match: 8. CDR1 is MDHEN and CDR2 is SYDVKM in the germline V gene. The DNA for the CDR3 is TGTGCCAGCAGTTCCCTTCTCACTAGCGGGAGGCAGTATTTT. As protein: CASSSLLTSGRQYF.

The V gene is TRBV19, the J gene TRBJ1-1; unclear D gene. Germline CDR1 LNHDA, CDR2 SQIVND (reference sequence). This CDR3 has 13 amino acids. V was clipped by 9 bases and J by 1 base, with 12 bases between them. The CDR3 loop is CASQEVGNTEAFF. The CDR3 bases are TGTGCCAGCCAAGAGGTGGGGAACACTGAAGCTTTCTTT.

Only one count was recorded for this clone. The chain combines TRBV4-2 with TRBJ1-1; a weak D match, TRBD1 (6 bases). The germline gives CDR1 LGHNA, CDR2 YNFKEQ. The CDR3 covers 16 residues. Between the trimmed V and J ends, which lost 4 bases and 1 base, there was a span of 16 bases. The CDR3 sequence is CASSPLGGDKNTEAFF. The CDR3 nucleotides read TGTGCCAGCAGCCCATTAGGGGGGGACAAGAACACTGAAGCTTTCTTT.

The V call is TRBV6-5, the J call TRBJ2-5, with a tentative D call TRBD1 (6 bases). V gave up 5 bases and J gave up 2 bases, with 12 bases separating them. CDR1 and CDR2 (germline): MNHEY, SVGAGI. CDR3 length: 14 amino acids. The CDR3 region has the DNA TGTGCCAGCAGTGAATGGGGGCTTCAAGAGACCCAGTACTTC. It specifies CASSEWGLQETQYF.

The chain is built from TRBV2 and TRBJ1-1; D unresolved. The CDR3 is 15 residues long. The germline CDR1 and CDR2 sequences are SNHLY and FYNNEI. Trimming pared 3 bases from V and 1 base from J, leaving 12 bases between. CDR3 DNA sequence: TGTGCCAGCAGTGAGAAGGTAGCGGGGAACACTGAAGCTTTCTTT. Translation gives CASSEKVAGNTEAFF. The whole variable domain, filled in from reference TRBV2 and TRBJ1-1, reads EPEVTQTPSHQVTQMGQEVILRCVPISNHLYFYWYRQILGQKVEFLVSFYNNEISEKSEIFDDQFSVERPDGSNFTLKIRSTKLEDSAMYFCASSEKVAGNTEAFFGQGTRLTVV.

V is TRBV9 and J is TRBJ2-2; maybe TRBD2 (7 bases). V lost 8 bases and J 4 bases, leaving 12 bases between the germline ends. This CDR3 spans 13 amino acids. Germline V lookup: CDR1 SGDLS, CDR2 YYNGEE. The CDR3 DNA follows: TGTGCCAGTAGAAGGGGGGGCACCGGGGAGCTGTTTTTT. Its protein is CASRRGGTGELFF.

The chain employs TRBV5-1 and TRBJ2-7; 9 nucleotides align to TRBD1. The V and J ends lost 0 bases and 6 bases, in that order; junction bases with no gene match: 7. The germline CDR1 and CDR2 sequences are SGHRS and YFSETQ. The CDR3 consists of 15 residues. The CDR3 spells CASSLAGGQGSEQYF. The CDR3 nucleotides read TGCGCCAGCAGCTTGGCTGGGGGACAGGGATCCGAGCAGTACTTC.

V and J are TRBV2 and TRBJ2-7; 9 bases align to TRBD1. V was pared by 6 bases and J by 0 bases, with 3 bases of the junction left unmatched. The CDR3 has 14 amino acids. The V gene's germline CDR1 is SNHLY and CDR2 FYNNEI. CDR3 amino acids: CASSDRGFSYEQYF. In nucleotides, the CDR3 is TGTGCCAGCAGCGACAGGGGGTTCTCCTACGAGCAGTACTTC.

The chain joins TRBV30 to TRBJ1-2, with a possible D match to TRBD1 (5 bases). Trimming left V 2 bases short and J 5 bases short, with 9 bases between. The CDR3 sequence is 12 residues long. Germline lookup yields CDR1 GTSNPN and CDR2 SVGIG (reference sequence). CDR3 in amino acids: CAWSPTEYGYTF. DNA of the CDR3: TGTGCCTGGAGTCCGACAGAGTATGGCTACACCTTC.

CDR3 protein: CASSGAGGRNEQFF. The CDR3 DNA reads as TGTGCCAGCAGCGGCGCGGGGGGGCGCAATGAGCAGTTCTTC. V is TRBV7-2 and J is TRBJ2-1; 9 bases match TRBD2. The CDR3 consists of 14 residues. Germline-derived CDR1 and CDR2 are SGHTA and FQGNSA. The trim removed 5 bases at V and 6 bases at J, leaving 5 bases unmatched.

The rearrangement uses TRBV19 and TRBJ2-5, with 8 bases identical to TRBD1. V trimming: 1 base; J trimming: 3 bases; junction bases outside the gene matches: 7. Looked up from germline, CDR1 is LNHDA and CDR2 is SQIVND (reference sequence). The CDR3 runs to 16 residues. CDR3 nucleotide sequence: TGTGCCAGTAGTATAGCCCTGACAGGGGTGAAAGAGACCCAGTACTTC. Protein product: CASSIALTGVKETQYF.

The J gene is TRBJ1-3, the V gene TRBV27; TRBD1 matches 9 bases. The CDR3 runs to 15 residues. The germline CDR1 and CDR2 sequences are MNHEY and SMNVEV (reference sequence). After removal of 4 bases from V and 0 bases from J, the junction contained 1 base not matched to a gene. The CDR3 sequence is CASSSTGGSGNTIYF. In DNA, the CDR3 is TGTGCCAGCAGTTCGACAGGGGGCTCTGGAAACACCATATATTTT.

This clone has a handful of counts. The CDR3 bases are TGTGCCAGCAGCTTTATTAGCGGACACGGGGAGCTGTTTTTT. Its protein product is CASSFISGHGELFF. The genes are TRBV11-1 and TRBJ2-2, with D tentatively TRBD2 (6 bases). The CDR3 loop spans 14 amino acids. Germline lookup yields CDR1 SGHAT and CDR2 FQDESV (reference sequence). Trimming took 3 bases from V and 7 from J, leaving 12 bases between them.

V gene TRBV19 combines with J gene TRBJ2-7, with 8 bases lining up with TRBD1. The CDR3 sequence is 15 residues long. J was trimmed by 6 bases and V by 9 bases; bases with no gene match: 16. Germline CDR1 and CDR2: LNHDA and SQIVND (reference sequence). The CDR3 bases are TGTGCCAGCGGACAGGGCCTCTTGGCAGGGGGCGAGCAGTACTTC. This encodes CASGQGLLAGGEQYF.

This clone was seen only a few times. The chain couples TRBV6-5 to TRBJ2-5; tentatively, D is TRBD2 (5 bases). The DNA end is more similar to TRBJ2-7, so the J call may be wrong. In germline, CDR1 is MNHEY, CDR2 SVGAGI. The CDR3 sequence is 13 residues long. CDR3: CASSYIGDYEQYF. The CDR3 bases are TGTGCCAGCAGTTACATCGGGGACTACGAGCAGTACTTC.

The CDR3 sequence is CASSTSMNTEAFF. The CDR3 DNA is TGTGCCAGCAGCACATCCATGAACACTGAAGCTTTCTTT. The chain links TRBV7-3 to TRBJ1-1; D not certain. This CDR3 is built from 13 residues. Between the trimmed V and J ends, which lost 5 bases and 0 bases, there was a span of 7 bases. The germline V gene encodes CDR1 SGHTA and CDR2 FQGTGA.

This chain's CDR3 is CASSDLRTANYGYTF. The CDR3 coding sequence is TGTGCCAGCAGCGATCTTCGTACAGCTAACTATGGCTACACCTTC. The genes are TRBV11-1 and TRBJ1-2, with no clear D. V gave up 5 bases and J gave up 0 bases, with 13 bases separating them. Germline lookup yields CDR1 SGHAT and CDR2 FQDESV (reference sequence). The CDR3 loop spans 15 amino acids. Combining the CDR3 with reference TRBV11-1 and TRBJ1-2 gives the whole variable domain EAEVAQSPRYKITEKSQAVAFWCDPISGHATLYWYRQILGQGPELLVQFQDESVVDDSQLPKDRFSAERLKGVDSTLKIQPAELGDSAMYLCASSDLRTANYGYTFGSGTRLTVV.

The chain uses TRBV19 and TRBJ2-1, with 9 bases identical to TRBD1. CDR3 length equals 15 residues. The trim removed 4 bases at V and 6 bases at J, leaving 7 bases unmatched. Looked up from germline, CDR1 is LNHDA and CDR2 is SQIVND (reference sequence). CDR3 region: CASSTLGQGGNEQFF. The CDR3 bases are TGTGCCAGTAGTACATTGGGACAGGGAGGCAATGAGCAGTTCTTC.

V and J are TRBV9 and TRBJ2-5; 7 nucleotides align to TRBD2. CDR3 length: 14 residues. With 4 bases clipped from V and 5 bases from J, the junction kept 8 bases outside the gene matches. Per the germline V gene, CDR1 is SGDLS and CDR2 is YYNGEE. Here the CDR3 DNA reads TGTGCCAGCAGCCCCGGACTAGGCTCGGAGACCCAGTACTTC. The encoded protein is CASSPGLGSETQYF.

V is TRBV2 and J is TRBJ2-1; no definite D call. The CDR3 consists of 14 residues. In germline, CDR1 is SNHLY, CDR2 FYNNEI. V dropped 7 bases and J dropped 6 bases, with 16 bases sitting between them. The CDR3 DNA is TGTGCCAGCAACGAGGCGGTACGAGTCAATGAGCAGTTCTTC. Translation: CASNEAVRVNEQFF.

V gene TRBV27 combines with J gene TRBJ1-3; 10 nucleotides align to TRBD1. CDR3 length equals 14 residues. Germline-derived CDR1 and CDR2 are MNHEY and SMNVEV (reference sequence). The J segment lost 3 bases and the V segment lost 6 bases, leaving 2 bases of the junction unmatched. The CDR3 sequence: CASRGTGVGNTIYF. CDR3 bases: TGTGCCAGCAGGGGGACAGGGGTTGGAAACACCATATATTTT.

The CDR3 sequence is CASSLDFGGASGYTF. The CDR3 DNA reads as TGCGCCAGCAGCTTGGATTTTGGGGGGGCGAGCGGCTACACCTTC. The chain uses TRBV5-1 and TRBJ1-2, with a possible D match to TRBD1 (6 bases). Looked up from germline, CDR1 is SGHRS and CDR2 is YFSETQ. The CDR3 spans 15 residues. Trimming shortened V by 0 bases and J by 8 bases, and 17 bases separated the two germline ends.

The chain uses TRBV7-2 and TRBJ2-3; 7 bases align to TRBD1. The CDR3 is 15 residues long. V gave up 5 bases and J gave up 1 base; unmatched junction bases: 6. The germline V gene has CDR1 SGHTA and CDR2 FQGNSA. CDR3 amino acids: CASSPDRAGTDTQYF. DNA for the CDR3: TGTGCCAGCAGCCCAGACAGGGCGGGCACAGATACGCAGTATTTT. Supplemented by reference TRBV7-2 and TRBJ2-3, the full variable domain reads GAGVSQSPSNKVTEKGKDVELRCDPISGHTALYWYRQSLGQGLEFLIYFQGNSAPDKSGLPSDRFSAERTGGSVSTLTIQRTQQEDSAVYLCASSPDRAGTDTQYFGPGTRLTVL.

V usage is TRBV13 and J usage is TRBJ1-2, with TRBD1 identical over 8 bases. This CDR3 contains 15 residues. Germline CDR1 PRHDT, CDR2 FYEKMQ (reference sequence). V shed 5 bases and J 3 bases; nucleotides not matched to a gene: 8. The CDR3 DNA sequence: TGTGCCAGCAGCCTCGGGGACAGGACTTACTATGGCTACACCTTC. Encoded protein: CASSLGDRTYYGYTF.

This chain connects TRBV5-1 to TRBJ1-1, with 10 bases matching TRBD1. CDR1 is SGHRS, CDR2 YFSETQ, per germline. The CDR3 covers 16 residues. V lost 2 bases, J lost 4 bases, and 8 bases stayed unmatched. CDR3 sequence (DNA): TGCGCCAGCAGCTTACCGTCCGGGACAGGGGCCACTGAAGCTTTCTTT. Its protein is CASSLPSGTGATEAFF.

This clone turned up a few times. The gene calls are TRBV27 and TRBJ1-4, with TRBD1 as a possible D gene (6 bases). Germline V lookup: CDR1 MNHEY, CDR2 SMNVEV (reference sequence). This CDR3 is 14 amino acids long. Trimming took 5 bases from V and 7 from J, leaving 14 bases between them. CDR3 bases: TGTGCCAGCAGTCCACAGGGAAAGTTTGAAAAACTGTTTTTT. Its protein product is CASSPQGKFEKLFF. Supplemented by reference TRBV27 and TRBJ1-4, the full variable domain reads EAQVTQNPRYLITVTGKKLTVTCSQNMNHEYMSWYRQDPGLGLRQIYYSMNVEVTDKGDVPEGYKVSRKEKRNFPLILESPSPNQTSLYFCASSPQGKFEKLFFGSGTQLSVL.

V is TRBV11-3 and J is TRBJ2-7; a possible D gene is TRBD2 (6 bases). CDR1 is SGHNT, CDR2 YENEEA, per germline. This CDR3 has 16 residues. Trimming took 5 bases from V and 0 from J, leaving 17 bases between them. The CDR3 DNA reads as TGTGCCAGCAGCCGTACGACGGGACTTCACTCCTACGAGCAGTACTTC. Translation: CASSRTTGLHSYEQYF.